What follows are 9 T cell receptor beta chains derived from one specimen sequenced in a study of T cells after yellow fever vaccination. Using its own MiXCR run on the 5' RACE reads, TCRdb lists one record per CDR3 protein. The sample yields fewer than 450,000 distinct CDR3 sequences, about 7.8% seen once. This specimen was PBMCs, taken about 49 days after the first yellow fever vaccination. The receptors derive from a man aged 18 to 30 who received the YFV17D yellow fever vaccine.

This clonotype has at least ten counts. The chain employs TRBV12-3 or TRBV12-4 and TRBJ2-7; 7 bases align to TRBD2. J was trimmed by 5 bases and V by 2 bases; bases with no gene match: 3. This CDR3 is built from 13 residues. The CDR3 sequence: CASSLRLADEQYF. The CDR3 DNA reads TGTGCCAGCAGTTTAAGACTAGCAGACGAGCAGTACTTC.

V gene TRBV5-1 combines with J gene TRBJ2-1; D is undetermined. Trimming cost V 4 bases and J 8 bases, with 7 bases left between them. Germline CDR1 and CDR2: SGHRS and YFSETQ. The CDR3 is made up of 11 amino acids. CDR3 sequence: CASSESHEQFF. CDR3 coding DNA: TGCGCCAGCAGCGAGAGCCATGAGCAGTTCTTC.

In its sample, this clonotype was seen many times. Here the CDR3 reads CASSFGQGEQYF. In nucleotides, the CDR3 is TGCGCCAGCAGCTTCGGACAGGGCGAGCAGTACTTC. This chain links TRBV5-1 with TRBJ2-7; 8 nucleotides match TRBD1. V lost 2 bases to trimming and J lost 6 bases; unmatched junction nucleotides: 1. The germline gives CDR1 SGHRS, CDR2 YFSETQ. This CDR3 has 12 amino acids.

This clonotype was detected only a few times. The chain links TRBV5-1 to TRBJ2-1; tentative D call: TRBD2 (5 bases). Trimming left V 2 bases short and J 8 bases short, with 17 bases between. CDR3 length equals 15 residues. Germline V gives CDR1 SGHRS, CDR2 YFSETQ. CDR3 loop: CASSFGERGRDEQFF. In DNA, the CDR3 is TGCGCCAGCAGCTTTGGGGAACGGGGTCGGGATGAGCAGTTCTTC.

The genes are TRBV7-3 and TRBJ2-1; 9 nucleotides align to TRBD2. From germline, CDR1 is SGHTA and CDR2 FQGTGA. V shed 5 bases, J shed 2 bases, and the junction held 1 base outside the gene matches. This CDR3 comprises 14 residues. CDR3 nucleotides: TGTGCCAGCAGCGCTAGCGGGACCTACAATGAGCAGTTCTTC. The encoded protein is CASSASGTYNEQFF.

Written as DNA, the CDR3 is TGTGCCAGCAGTTACACGAAGGGGAATCAGCCCCAGCATTTT. It yields the protein CASSYTKGNQPQHF. The chain couples TRBV6-2 or TRBV6-3 to TRBJ1-5; D perhaps matches TRBD1 (5 bases). The CDR3 extends over 14 amino acids. Trimming cost V 2 bases and J 4 bases, with 9 bases left between them. Germline V CDR1 and CDR2: MNHEY, SVGEGT.

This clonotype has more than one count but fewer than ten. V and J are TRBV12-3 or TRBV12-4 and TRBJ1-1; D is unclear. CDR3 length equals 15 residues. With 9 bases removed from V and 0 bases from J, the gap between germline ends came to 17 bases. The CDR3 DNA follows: TGTGCCAGTCATCTCCGAGGGCAGCTGAACACTGAAGCTTTCTTT. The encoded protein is CASHLRGQLNTEAFF.

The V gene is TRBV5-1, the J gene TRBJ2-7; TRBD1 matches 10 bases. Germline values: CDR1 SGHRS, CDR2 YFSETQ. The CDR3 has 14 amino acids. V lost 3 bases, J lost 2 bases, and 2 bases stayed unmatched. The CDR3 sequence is CASSSGTGAYEQYV. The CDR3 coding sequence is TGCGCCAGCAGCTCAGGGACAGGGGCCTACGAGCAGTACGTC.

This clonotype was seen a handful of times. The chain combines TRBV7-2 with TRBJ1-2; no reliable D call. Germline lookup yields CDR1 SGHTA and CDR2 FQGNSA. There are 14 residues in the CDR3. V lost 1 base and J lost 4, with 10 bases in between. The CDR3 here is CASSLEASLYGYTF. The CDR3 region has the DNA TGTGCCAGCAGCTTAGAGGCGAGCCTCTATGGCTACACCTTC. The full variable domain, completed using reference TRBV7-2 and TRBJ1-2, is GAGVSQSPSNKVTEKGKDVELRCDPISGHTALYWYRQSLGQGLEFLIYFQGNSAPDKSGLPSDRFSAERTGGSVSTLTIQRTQQEDSAVYLCASSLEASLYGYTFGSGTRLTVV.